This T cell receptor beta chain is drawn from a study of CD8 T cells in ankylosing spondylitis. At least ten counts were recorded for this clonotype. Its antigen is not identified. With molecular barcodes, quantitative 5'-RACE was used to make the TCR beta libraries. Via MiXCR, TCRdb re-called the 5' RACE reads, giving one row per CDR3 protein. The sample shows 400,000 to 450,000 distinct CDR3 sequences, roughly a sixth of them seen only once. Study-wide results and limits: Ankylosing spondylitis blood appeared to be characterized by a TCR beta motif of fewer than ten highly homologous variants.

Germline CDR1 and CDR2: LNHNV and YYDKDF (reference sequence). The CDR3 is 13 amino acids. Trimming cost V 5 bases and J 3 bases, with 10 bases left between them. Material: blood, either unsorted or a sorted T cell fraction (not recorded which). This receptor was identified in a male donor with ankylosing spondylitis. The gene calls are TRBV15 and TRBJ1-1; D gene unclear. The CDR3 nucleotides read TGTGCCACCAGCCGAGTGAAGGACACTGAAGCTTTCTTT. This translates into CATSRVKDTEAFF. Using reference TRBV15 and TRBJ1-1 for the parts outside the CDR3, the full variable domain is DAMVIQNPRYQVTQFGKPVTLSCSQTLNHNVMYWYQQKSSQAPKLLFHYYDKDFNNEADTPDNFQSRRPNTSFCFLDIRSPGLGDTAMYLCATSRVKDTEAFFGQGTRLTVV.